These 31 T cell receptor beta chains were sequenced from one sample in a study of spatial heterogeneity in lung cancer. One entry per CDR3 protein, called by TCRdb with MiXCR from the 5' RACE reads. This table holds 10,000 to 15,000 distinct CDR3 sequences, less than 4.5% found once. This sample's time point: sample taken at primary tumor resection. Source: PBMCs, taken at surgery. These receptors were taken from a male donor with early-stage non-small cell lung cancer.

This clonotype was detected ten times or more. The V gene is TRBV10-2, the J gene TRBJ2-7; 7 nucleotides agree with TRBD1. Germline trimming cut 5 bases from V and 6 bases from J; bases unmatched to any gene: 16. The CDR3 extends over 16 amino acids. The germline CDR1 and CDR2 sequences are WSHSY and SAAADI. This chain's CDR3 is CASSLHGTAYTVEQYF. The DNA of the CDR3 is TGCGCCAGCAGTCTACACGGGACAGCTTATACGGTCGAGCAGTACTTC.

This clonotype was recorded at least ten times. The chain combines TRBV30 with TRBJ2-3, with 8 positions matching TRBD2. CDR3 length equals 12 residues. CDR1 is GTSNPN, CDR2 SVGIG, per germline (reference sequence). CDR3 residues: CVGGGLTDTQYF. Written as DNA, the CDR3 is TGTGTCGGGGGGGGTCTCACAGATACGCAGTATTTT.

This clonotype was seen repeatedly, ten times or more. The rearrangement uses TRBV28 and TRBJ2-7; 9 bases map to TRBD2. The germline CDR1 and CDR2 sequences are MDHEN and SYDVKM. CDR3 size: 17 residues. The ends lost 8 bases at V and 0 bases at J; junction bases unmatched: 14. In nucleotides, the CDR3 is TGTGCCAGCTGCCGGGGAGCGGGAGGCCGGAGCTCCTACGAGCAGTACTTC. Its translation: CASCRGAGGRSSYEQYF.

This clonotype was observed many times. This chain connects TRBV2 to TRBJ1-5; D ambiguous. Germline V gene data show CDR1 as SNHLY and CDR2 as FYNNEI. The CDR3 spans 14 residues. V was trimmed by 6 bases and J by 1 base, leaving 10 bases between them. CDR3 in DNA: TGTGCCAGCAGGGCCTGGACCAGCAATCAGCCCCAGCATTTT. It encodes CASRAWTSNQPQHF.

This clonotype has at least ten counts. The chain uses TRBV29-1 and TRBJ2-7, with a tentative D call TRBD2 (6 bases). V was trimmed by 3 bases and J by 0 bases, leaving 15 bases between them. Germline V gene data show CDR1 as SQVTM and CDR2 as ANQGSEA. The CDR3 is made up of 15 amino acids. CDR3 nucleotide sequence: TGCAGCGTTGAGGAGTCGGGCGGGACCTCCTACGAGCAGTACTTC. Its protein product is CSVEESGGTSYEQYF.

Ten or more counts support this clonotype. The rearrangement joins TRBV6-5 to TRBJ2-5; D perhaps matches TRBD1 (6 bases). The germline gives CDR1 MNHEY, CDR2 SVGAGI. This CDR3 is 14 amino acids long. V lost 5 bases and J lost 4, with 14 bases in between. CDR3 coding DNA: TGTGCCAGCAGTGGCAGGGGTTGGTTAGAGACCCAGTACTTC. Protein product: CASSGRGWLETQYF.

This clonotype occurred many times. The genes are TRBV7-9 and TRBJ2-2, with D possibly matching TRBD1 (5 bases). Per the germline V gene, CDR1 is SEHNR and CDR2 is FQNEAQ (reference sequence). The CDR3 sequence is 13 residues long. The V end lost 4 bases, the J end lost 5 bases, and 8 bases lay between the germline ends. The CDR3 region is CASSWGETGELFF. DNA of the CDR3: TGTGCCAGCAGCTGGGGCGAAACCGGGGAGCTGTTTTTT. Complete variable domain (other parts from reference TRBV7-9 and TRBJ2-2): DTGVSQNPRHKITKRGQNVTFRCDPISEHNRLYWYRQTLGQGPEFLTYFQNEAQLEKSRLLSDRFSAERPKGSFSTLEIQRTEQGDSAMYLCASSWGETGELFFGEGSRLTVL.

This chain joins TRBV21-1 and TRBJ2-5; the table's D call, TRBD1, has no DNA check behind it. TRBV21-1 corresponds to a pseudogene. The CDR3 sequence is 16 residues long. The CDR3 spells CASSEREPGPGLTQYF. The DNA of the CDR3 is TGTGCCAGCAGCGAAAGGGAGCCGGGACCAGGCTTGACCCAGTACTTC.

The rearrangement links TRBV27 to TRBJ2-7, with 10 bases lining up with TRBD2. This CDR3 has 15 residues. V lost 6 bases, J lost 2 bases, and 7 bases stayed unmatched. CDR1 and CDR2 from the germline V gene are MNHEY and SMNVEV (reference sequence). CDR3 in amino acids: CASRRYGLAAYEQYF. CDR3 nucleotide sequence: TGTGCCAGCAGACGATACGGACTAGCGGCCTACGAGCAGTACTTC.

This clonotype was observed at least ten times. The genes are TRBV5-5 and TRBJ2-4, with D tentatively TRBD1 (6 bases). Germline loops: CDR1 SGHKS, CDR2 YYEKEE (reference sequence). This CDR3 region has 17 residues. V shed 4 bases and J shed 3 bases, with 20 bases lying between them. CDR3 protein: CASSADRTTYLKNIQYF. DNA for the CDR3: TGTGCCAGCAGCGCCGACAGGACCACCTACCTCAAAAACATTCAGTACTTC.

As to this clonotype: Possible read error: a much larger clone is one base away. As DNA, the CDR3 is TGCAGTGCTACGGACCGAGTGCTAGACACTGAAGCTTTCTTT. Amino acid sequence: CSATDRVLDTEAFF. The V and J genes are TRBV20-1 and TRBJ1-1; D is uncertain. This CDR3 contains 14 residues. CDR1 is DFQATT and CDR2 is SNEGSKA in the germline V gene (reference sequence). V gave up 4 bases and J gave up 3 bases, with 15 bases separating them.

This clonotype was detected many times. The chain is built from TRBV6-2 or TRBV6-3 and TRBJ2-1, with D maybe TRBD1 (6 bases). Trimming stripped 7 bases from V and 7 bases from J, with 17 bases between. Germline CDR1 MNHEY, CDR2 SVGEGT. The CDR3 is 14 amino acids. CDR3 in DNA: TGTGCCAGCAAGACGCTGGGGGCTGGGAATGAGCAGTTCTTC. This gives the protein CASKTLGAGNEQFF.

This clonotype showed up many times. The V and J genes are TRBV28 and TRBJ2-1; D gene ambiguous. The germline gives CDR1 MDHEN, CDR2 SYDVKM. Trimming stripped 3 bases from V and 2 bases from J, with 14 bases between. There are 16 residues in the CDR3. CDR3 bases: TGTGCCAGCAGTTTCCGTACTCGTTATACCTACAATGAGCAGTTCTTC. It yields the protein CASSFRTRYTYNEQFF.

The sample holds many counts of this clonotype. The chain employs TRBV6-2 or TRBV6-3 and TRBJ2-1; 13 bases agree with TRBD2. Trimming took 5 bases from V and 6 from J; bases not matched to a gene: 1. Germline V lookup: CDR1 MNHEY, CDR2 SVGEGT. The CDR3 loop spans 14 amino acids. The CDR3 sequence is CASSRTSGSNEQFF. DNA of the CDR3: TGTGCCAGCAGTAGGACTAGCGGGAGCAATGAGCAGTTCTTC.

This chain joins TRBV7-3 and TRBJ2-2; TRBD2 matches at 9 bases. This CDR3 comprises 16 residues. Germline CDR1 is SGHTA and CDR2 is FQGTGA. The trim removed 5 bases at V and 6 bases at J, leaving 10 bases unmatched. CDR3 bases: TGTGCCAGCAGCGGTAGCGGGAGCAGGGTCCCCGGGGAGCTGTTTTTT. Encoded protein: CASSGSGSRVPGELFF.

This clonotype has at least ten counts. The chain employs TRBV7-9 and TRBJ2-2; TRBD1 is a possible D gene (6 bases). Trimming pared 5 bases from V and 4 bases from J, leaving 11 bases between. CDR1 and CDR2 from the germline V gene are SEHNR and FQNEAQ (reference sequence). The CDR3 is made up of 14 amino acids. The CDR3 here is CASSTPGATGELFF. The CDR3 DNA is TGTGCCAGCAGCACCCCAGGGGCCACCGGGGAGCTGTTTTTT.

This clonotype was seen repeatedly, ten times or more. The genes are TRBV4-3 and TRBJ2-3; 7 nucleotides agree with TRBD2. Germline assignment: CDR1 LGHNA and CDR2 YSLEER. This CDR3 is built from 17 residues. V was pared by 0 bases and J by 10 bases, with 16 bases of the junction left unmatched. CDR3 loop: CASSQDGAGRYGVSQYF. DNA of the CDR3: TGCGCCAGCAGCCAAGATGGAGCGGGGCGGTATGGGGTTTCGCAGTATTTT.

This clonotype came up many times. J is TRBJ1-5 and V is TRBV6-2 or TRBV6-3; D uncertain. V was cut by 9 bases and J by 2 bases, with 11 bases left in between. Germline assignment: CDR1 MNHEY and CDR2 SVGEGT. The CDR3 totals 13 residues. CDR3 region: CASRTWGNQPQHF. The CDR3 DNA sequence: TGTGCCAGTAGAACGTGGGGCAATCAGCCCCAGCATTTT.

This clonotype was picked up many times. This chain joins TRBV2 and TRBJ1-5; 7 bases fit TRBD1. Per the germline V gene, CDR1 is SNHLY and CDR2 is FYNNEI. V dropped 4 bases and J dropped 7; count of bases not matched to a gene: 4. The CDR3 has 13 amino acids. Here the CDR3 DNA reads TGTGCCAGCAGTGCCGACAGGGACCAGCCCCAGCATTTT. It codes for CASSADRDQPQHF. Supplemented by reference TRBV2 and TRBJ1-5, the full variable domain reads EPEVTQTPSHQVTQMGQEVILRCVPISNHLYFYWYRQILGQKVEFLVSFYNNEISEKSEIFDDQFSVERPDGSNFTLKIRSTKLEDSAMYFCASSADRDQPQHFGDGTRLSIL.

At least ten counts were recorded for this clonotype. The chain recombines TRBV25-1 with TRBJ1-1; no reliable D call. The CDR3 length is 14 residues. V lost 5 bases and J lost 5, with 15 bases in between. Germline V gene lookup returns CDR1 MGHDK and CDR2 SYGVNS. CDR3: CASSRRGAGTEAFF. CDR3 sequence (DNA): TGTGCCAGCAGTCGTCGGGGTGCTGGAACTGAAGCTTTCTTT.

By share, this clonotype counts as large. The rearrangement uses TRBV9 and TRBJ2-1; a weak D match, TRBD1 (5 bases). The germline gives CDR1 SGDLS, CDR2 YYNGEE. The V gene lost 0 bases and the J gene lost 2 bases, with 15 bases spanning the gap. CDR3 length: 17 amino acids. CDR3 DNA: TGTGCCAGCAGCGTAGAGGCCCCCTTAGGGGCCTACAATGAGCAGTTCTTC. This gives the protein CASSVEAPLGAYNEQFF.

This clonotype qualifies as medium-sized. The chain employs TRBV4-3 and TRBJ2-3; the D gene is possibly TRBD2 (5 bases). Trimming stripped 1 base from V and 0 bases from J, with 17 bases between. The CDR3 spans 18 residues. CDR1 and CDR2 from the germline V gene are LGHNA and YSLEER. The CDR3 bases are TGCGCCAGCAGCCAAGCTACGGGGTTGGGCATAAGCACAGATACGCAGTATTTT. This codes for CASSQATGLGISTDTQYF.

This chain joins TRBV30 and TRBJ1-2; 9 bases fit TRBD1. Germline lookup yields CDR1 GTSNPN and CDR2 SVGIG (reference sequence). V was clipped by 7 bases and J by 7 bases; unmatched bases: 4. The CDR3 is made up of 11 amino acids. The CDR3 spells CASDRGVGYTF. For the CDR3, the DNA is TGTGCCTCGGACAGGGGAGTTGGCTACACCTTC.

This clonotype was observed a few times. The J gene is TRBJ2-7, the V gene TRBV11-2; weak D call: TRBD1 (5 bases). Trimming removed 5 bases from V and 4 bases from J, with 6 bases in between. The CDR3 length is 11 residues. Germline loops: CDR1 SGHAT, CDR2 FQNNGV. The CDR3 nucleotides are TGTGCCAGCAGCCGACAGTACGAGCAGTACTTC. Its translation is CASSRQYEQYF.

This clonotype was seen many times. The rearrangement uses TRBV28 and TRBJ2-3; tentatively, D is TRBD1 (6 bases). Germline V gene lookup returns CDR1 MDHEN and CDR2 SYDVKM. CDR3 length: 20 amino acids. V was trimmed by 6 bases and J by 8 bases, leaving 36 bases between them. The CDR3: CASRHQEGQAVWLVCATQYF. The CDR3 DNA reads TGTGCCAGCAGACACCAAGAGGGACAAGCGGTTTGGCTTGTGTGTGCTACGCAGTATTTT.

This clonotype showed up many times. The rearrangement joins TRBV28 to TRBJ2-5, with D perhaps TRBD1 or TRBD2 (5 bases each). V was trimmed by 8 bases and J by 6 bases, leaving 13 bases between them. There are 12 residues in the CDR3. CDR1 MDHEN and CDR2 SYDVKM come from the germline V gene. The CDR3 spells CASSWGSQTQYF. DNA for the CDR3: TGTGCCAGCTCTTGGGGGAGTCAGACCCAGTACTTC.

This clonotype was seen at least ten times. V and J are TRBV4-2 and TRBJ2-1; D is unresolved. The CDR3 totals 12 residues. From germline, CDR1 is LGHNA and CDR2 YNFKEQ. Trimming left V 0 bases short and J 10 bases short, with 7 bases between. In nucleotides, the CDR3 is TGTGCCAGCAGCCAAGATTCTTTCGAGCAGTTCTTC. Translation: CASSQDSFEQFF.

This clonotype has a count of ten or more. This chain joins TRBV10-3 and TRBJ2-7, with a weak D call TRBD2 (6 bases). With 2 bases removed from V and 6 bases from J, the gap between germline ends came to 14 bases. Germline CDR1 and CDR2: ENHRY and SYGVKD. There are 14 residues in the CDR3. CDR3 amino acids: CAISEGGTRPEQYF. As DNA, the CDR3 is TGTGCCATCAGTGAGGGCGGGACCCGCCCCGAGCAGTACTTC.

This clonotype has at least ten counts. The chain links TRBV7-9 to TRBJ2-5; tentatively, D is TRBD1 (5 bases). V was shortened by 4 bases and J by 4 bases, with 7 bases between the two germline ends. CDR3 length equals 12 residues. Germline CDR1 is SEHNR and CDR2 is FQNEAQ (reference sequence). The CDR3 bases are TGTGCCAGCAGCTCAGGGTTAGAGACCCAGTACTTC. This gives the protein CASSSGLETQYF.

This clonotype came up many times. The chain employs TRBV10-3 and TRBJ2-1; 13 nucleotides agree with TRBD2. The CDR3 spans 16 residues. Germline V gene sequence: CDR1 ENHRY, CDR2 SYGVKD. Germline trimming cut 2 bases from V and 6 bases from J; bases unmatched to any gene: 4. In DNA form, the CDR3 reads TGTGCCATCAGTGAGCTGACTAGCGGGAGGCGCAATGAGCAGTTCTTC. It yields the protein CAISELTSGRRNEQFF.

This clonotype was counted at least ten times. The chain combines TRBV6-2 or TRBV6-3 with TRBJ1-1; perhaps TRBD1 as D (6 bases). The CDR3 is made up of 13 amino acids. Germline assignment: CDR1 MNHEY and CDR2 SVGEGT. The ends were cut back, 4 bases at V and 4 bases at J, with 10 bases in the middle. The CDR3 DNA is TGTGCCAGCAGTTCCGGGGGCGGCACTGAAGCTTTCTTT. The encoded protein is CASSSGGGTEAFF.